This T cell receptor beta chain was identified in a study of blood T cell repertoires in COVID-19. Study overall: Acute-phase and convalescent COVID-19 samples originated in the United States, Italy and Spain. T cells, B-cell-depleted T cells, or PBMCs supplied cDNA or gDNA.

This CDR3 spans 14 amino acids. V was shortened by 11 bases and J by 2 bases, with 15 bases between the two germline ends. In germline, CDR1 is MNHEY, CDR2 SMNVEV (reference sequence). As originally analysed: Amplifying reference gene primers gave estimates of nucleated cell counts. This table comes from immunoSEQ multiplex PCR, and its TCRdb copy is limited to in-frame clones, with some not included. The V and J calls and the clone size are those of that table, but D and trimming were determined from the DNA. Of about 190,000 clones in the sample, around nine tenths were seen once. This TCR derives from a man aged 35 to 55 with acute or convalescent COVID-19. What was sequenced was peripheral blood. The V gene is TRBV27, the J gene TRBJ2-2; no firm D call. DNA of the CDR3: TGTGCCGCCCGTTTCTACTTCAACACCGGGGAGCTGTTTTTT. Its protein product is CAARFYFNTGELFF.